This T cell receptor beta chain was identified during a study of vaccination effects on CD4 cells after COVID-19 (dated by TCRdb to the early 2020s). Context from the whole study: Across the study, the median time from the second dose to post-vaccine sampling was 72 days (range 14 to 241). SARS-CoV-2 spike-specific CD4+ TCR repertoires from before and after mRNA vaccination were compared in COVID-19 convalescent patients and in infection-naive vaccine recipients. The Oncomine TCR Beta short-read assay on an Illumina iSeq 100 was used to sequence cultures from other donors in the study. A total of 10 COVID-19 convalescent patients and several SARS-CoV-2-naive healthy vaccine recipients were included in the full study. General study outcomes and caveats: Both infection-induced and vaccine-induced clones contracted markedly at late post-vaccination timepoints, which is consistent with waning T cell responses. In healthy vaccine recipients, vaccine-induced clones were almost all SARS-CoV-2 mono-reactive, with only 1 of 255 being cross-reactive with common cold coronaviruses. Only a small number of convalescent patients were included, and no early post-infection timepoints were available, which limited the study.

In the ViraFEST assay, PBMC were stimulated with viral peptide pools, and TCR sequencing was then used to find antigen-specific CD4+ T cell clonotypes based on their expansion. After roughly 11 days of culture, CD4+ T cells were isolated with the EasySep CD4+ T cell isolation kit. Each participant received two doses of an mRNA SARS-CoV-2 vaccine, either BNT162b2 or mRNA-1273. Negative nucleocapsid antibody results before and after vaccination confirmed that the healthy vaccine recipients had no prior SARS-CoV-2 infection. About 2.2 million PBMC per well were cultured in IMDM with roughly 5% human AB serum, 8.5 to 10 IU/ml IL-2 and gentamicin, plus 10 ug/ml peptides. Half of the culture medium was replaced with fresh IL-2-containing medium on days 3 and 7. Unless otherwise noted, each peptide stimulation condition was cultured in triplicate wells. Using Ficoll-Paque Plus gradient centrifugation, PBMC were separated from whole blood and then either used fresh or cryopreserved at -140C. The overlapping peptide pools covered the spike proteins of SARS-CoV-2 and of the common cold coronaviruses HCoV-NL63, HCoV-OC43 and HCoV-229E. Genomic DNA was extracted from cultured CD4+ T cells with the QIAamp micro DNA kit.

Of note for this clone: What antigen it recognizes has not been identified. No base-level quality is on record; no much larger clone is a single base apart.

Libraries came from the immunoSEQ multiplex PCR assay. DNA from the CD4+ T cells that had been cultured and isolated underwent TCR beta CDR3 sequencing. The source study handled its data this way. Non-productive TCR sequences were removed, reads were trimmed to the CDR3 region, and CDR3s of at least 7 amino acids were retained. Antigen-specific clonotypes were identified with the MANAFEST web app by comparing expansion in peptide wells against reference cultures. To be called positive, a clone needed expansion at FDR<0.05 compared with the reference and with all other wells, an odds ratio greater than 5, and a frequency greater than 0.1% in two replicate wells. A clonotype was called cross-reactive if it was significantly expanded both in SARS-CoV-2 spike wells and in at least one common cold coronavirus spike condition. CDR3 similarity was assessed by Levenshtein distance with the stringdist R package, and unrooted trees were built with ape in R 3.6.1. The source is immuneACCESS, and TCRdb retained only in-frame sequences with V and J called. Part of the clones is not carried over; for the studies checked, unresolved V genes explain less than half of this, and the remainder is unexplained. V and J calls and clone size follow that table, whereas D and trimming were derived from the DNA. Counted in this sample were tens of thousands of clones; around two thirds of them appeared once. Around 1.5% of the sample is taken by the ten largest.

This clonotype originated in a human donor who received a COVID-19 vaccine. The specimen comprised CD4+ T cells from PBMCs cultured with HCoV-229E spike peptides, sampled after COVID-19 vaccination. The meaning of the sample's cell subset or site label: HCoV-229E spike overlapping peptide pool stimulation.

Here the CDR3 is given as CASSSDRGHGAEAFF. The nucleotides read TGTGCCAGCAGTTCTGACAGGGGGCACGGGGCTGAAGCTTTCTTT. The sequence links TRBV5-6 to TRBJ1-1, and 10 junctional nucleotides match TRBD1. The germline V gene specifies SGHDT as CDR1 and YYEEEE as CDR2. There are 15 amino acids in the CDR3, from cysteine to phenylalanine inclusive. Here the CDR3 DNA is all that survives: 45 bases in frame from base 1. V and J are trimmed by 5 bases and 6 bases, and the gene matches miss 10 bases of the junction. The CDR3, completed at both ends by the reference TRBV5-6 and TRBJ1-1 genes, gives the full variable domain DAGVTQSPTHLIKTRGQQVTLRCSPKSGHDTVSWYQQALGQGPQFIFQYYEEEERQRGNFPDRFSGHQFPNYSSELNVNALLLGDSALYLCASSSDRGHGAEAFFGQGTRLTVV.